Listed here are 21 T cell receptor beta chains from one sample, sequenced in a study of shared clonotypes between healthy human individuals. The repertoire was sequenced with immunoSEQ multiplex PCR; TCRdb's copy has only in-frame clones and lacks some. The data contain about 1.5 million clones, nearly 99% of them singletons. Material for sequencing was naive CD4+ T cells sorted from blood. The subset here: CD45RA+ positively selected. These receptors came from a man aged 30 to 39 in good health.

The chain uses TRBV6-1 and TRBJ1-2; the D is unclear. V lost 7 bases and J 0 bases, leaving 12 bases between the germline ends. The CDR3 loop spans 14 amino acids. Germline V gives CDR1 MNHNS, CDR2 SASEGT. The CDR3 coding sequence is TGTGCCAGCATGGGCCTCCGAACTAACTATGGCTACACCTTC. It yields the protein CASMGLRTNYGYTF.

CDR3 amino acids: CASSGQGRNYGYTF. CDR3 DNA sequence: TGTGCCAGCAGCGGACAGGGGAGAAACTATGGCTACACCTTC. V is TRBV7-9 and J is TRBJ1-2, with 9 bases lining up with TRBD1. This CDR3 contains 14 residues. The germline V gene has CDR1 SEHNR and CDR2 FQNEAQ (reference sequence). The V and J ends lost 5 bases and 2 bases, in that order; junction bases with no gene match: 3. The full variable domain, with the rest looked up from reference TRBV7-9 and TRBJ1-2, is DTGVSQNPRHKITKRGQNVTFRCDPISEHNRLYWYRQTLGQGPEFLTYFQNEAQLEKSRLLSDRFSAERPKGSFSTLEIQRTEQGDSAMYLCASSGQGRNYGYTFGSGTRLTVV.

The gene calls are TRBV4-1 and TRBJ1-4, with TRBD1 matching over 7 bases. CDR1 and CDR2 (germline): MGHRA, YSYEKL. J was trimmed by 11 bases and V by 0 bases; bases with no gene match: 12. CDR3 length: 16 amino acids. CDR3 amino acids: CASSQDLSAGGSKLFF. The CDR3 DNA sequence: TGCGCCAGCAGCCAAGATTTGTCCGCAGGGGGGTCTAAACTGTTTTTT.

For the CDR3, the DNA is TGTGCCAGCAGCTTTCGGGCTAGCGCCTACAATGAGCAGTTCTTC. The encoded protein is CASSFRASAYNEQFF. The gene calls are TRBV11-3 and TRBJ2-1, with a weak D call TRBD2 (6 bases). Germline assignment: CDR1 SGHNT and CDR2 YENEEA. This CDR3 has 15 amino acids. Trimming pared 3 bases from V and 2 bases from J, leaving 11 bases between. The full variable domain, in which reference TRBV11-3 and TRBJ2-1 provide the parts outside the CDR3, is EAGVVQSPRYKIIEKKQPVAFWCNPISGHNTLYWYLQNLGQGPELLIRYENEEAVDDSQLPKDRFSAERLKGVDSTLKIQPAELGDSAVYLCASSFRASAYNEQFFGPGTRLTVL.

J is TRBJ1-2 and V is TRBV15; D gene uncertain. Trimming stripped 5 bases from V and 5 bases from J, with 6 bases between. This CDR3 is 11 amino acids long. Germline-derived CDR1 and CDR2 are LNHNV and YYDKDF (reference sequence). CDR3 nucleotide sequence: TGTGCCACCAGCGATAGATATGGCTACACCTTC. It yields the protein CATSDRYGYTF.

The chain is built from TRBV10-1 and TRBJ2-3; D is perhaps TRBD2 (5 bases). Germline assignment: CDR1 WNHNN and CDR2 SYGVQD (reference sequence). This CDR3 is 17 amino acids long. Deletions cut 2 bases from V and 4 bases from J, with 19 bases between. DNA of the CDR3: TGCGCCAGCAGTGAGATGGTCGCTACTAGGAATTCAGATACGCAGTATTTT. As protein: CASSEMVATRNSDTQYF.

This chain links TRBV18 with TRBJ2-3; 7 bases line up with TRBD2. Germline values: CDR1 KGHSH, CDR2 LQKENI. V shed 2 bases, J shed 1 base, and the junction held 3 bases outside the gene matches. This CDR3 has 15 residues. The CDR3 is CASSPVTSGTDTQYF. CDR3 DNA: TGTGCCAGCTCACCAGTAACTAGCGGCACAGATACGCAGTATTTT. The variable domain in full, completed from reference TRBV18 and TRBJ2-3, reads NAGVMQNPRHLVRRRGQEARLRCSPMKGHSHVYWYRQLPEEGLKFMVYLQKENIIDESGMPKERFSAEFPKEGPSILRIQQVVRGDSAAYFCASSPVTSGTDTQYFGPGTRLTVL.

The chain recombines TRBV11-3 with TRBJ2-1; no reliable D call. Germline lookup yields CDR1 SGHNT and CDR2 YENEEA. This CDR3 contains 14 residues. V was cut by 3 bases and J by 7 bases, with 13 bases left in between. In DNA, the CDR3 is TGTGCCAGCAGCTTCGCCGATAGAGGAAATGAGCAGTTCTTC. It specifies CASSFADRGNEQFF. Full variable domain (remainder filled in from reference TRBV11-3 and TRBJ2-1): EAGVVQSPRYKIIEKKQPVAFWCNPISGHNTLYWYLQNLGQGPELLIRYENEEAVDDSQLPKDRFSAERLKGVDSTLKIQPAELGDSAVYLCASSFADRGNEQFFGPGTRLTVL.

The chain combines TRBV25-1 with TRBJ2-1; 9 nucleotides agree with TRBD2. Germline V gives CDR1 MGHDK, CDR2 SYGVNS. Trimming took 1 base from V and 4 from J; bases not matched to a gene: 8. The CDR3 has 17 amino acids. The CDR3 sequence is CASSEWDGLAGYNEQFF. In DNA, the CDR3 is TGTGCCAGCAGTGAATGGGATGGCCTAGCGGGGTACAATGAGCAGTTCTTC. Filled out from reference TRBV25-1 and TRBJ2-1, the complete variable domain reads EADIYQTPRYLVIGTGKKITLECSQTMGHDKMYWYQQDPGMELHLIHYSYGVNSTEKGDLSSESTVSRIRTEHFPLTLESARPSHTSQYLCASSEWDGLAGYNEQFFGPGTRLTVL.

V is TRBV4-1 and J is TRBJ2-1, with 8 bases fitting TRBD2. Germline V gene data show CDR1 as MGHRA and CDR2 as YSYEKL. V dropped 3 bases and J dropped 0; count of bases not matched to a gene: 1. CDR3 length: 15 residues. The CDR3 protein is CASSQREDSYNEQFF. The DNA of the CDR3 is TGCGCCAGCAGCCAGCGGGAGGACTCCTACAATGAGCAGTTCTTC.

This chain connects TRBV28 to TRBJ1-4; perhaps TRBD1 as D (6 bases). V lost 6 bases and J 6 bases, leaving 17 bases between the germline ends. Germline V gene data show CDR1 as MDHEN and CDR2 as SYDVKM. This CDR3 is 15 amino acids long. The CDR3 region is CASRTPSRGDEKLFF. For the CDR3, the DNA is TGTGCCAGCAGAACCCCGTCCAGGGGCGATGAAAAACTGTTTTTT.

The chain carries TRBV11-2 and TRBJ1-5, with 7 bases lining up with TRBD1. V dropped 3 bases and J dropped 7; count of bases not matched to a gene: 3. The CDR3 length is 13 residues. The V gene's germline CDR1 is SGHAT and CDR2 FQNNGV. In DNA, the CDR3 is TGTGCCAGCAGCTTTGACAGGGAACAGCCCCAGCATTTT. This encodes CASSFDREQPQHF.

CDR3 nucleotide sequence: TGTGCCAGCCGCAAAAGAGCGGGAGGTACCGGGGAGCTGTTTTTT. Amino acid sequence: CASRKRAGGTGELFF. The chain has TRBV28 and TRBJ2-2; 9 bases align to TRBD2. This CDR3 region has 15 residues. V was clipped by 8 bases and J by 5 bases; unmatched bases: 9. The germline V gene has CDR1 MDHEN and CDR2 SYDVKM.

To note about this clone: Germline and junction disagree at one end, which may indicate a read error. This sequence joins TRBV2 and TRBJ1-2; possibly TRBD1 for D (5 bases). The CDR3 covers 8 residues. In germline, CDR1 is SNHLY, CDR2 FYNNEI. CDR3 region: CASSRGVF. In DNA form, the CDR3 reads TGTGCCAGCAGCCGAGGGGTCTTC.

The rearrangement joins TRBV4-1 to TRBJ2-1; 11 bases are a match to TRBD2. CDR1 and CDR2 from the germline V gene are MGHRA and YSYEKL. The CDR3 spans 17 residues. After removal of 4 bases from V and 2 bases from J, the junction contained 7 bases not matched to a gene. This CDR3 reads CASSLLTSGAAYNEQFF. CDR3 in DNA: TGCGCCAGCAGCCTTTTGACTAGCGGGGCCGCCTACAATGAGCAGTTCTTC.

The chain is built from TRBV10-3 and TRBJ1-2; weak D call: TRBD1 (5 bases). CDR1 is ENHRY, CDR2 SYGVKD, per germline. The length of the CDR3 is 13 residues. The V gene lost 3 bases and the J gene lost 4 bases, with 9 bases spanning the gap. The CDR3 region is CAISELQGYGYTF. Here the CDR3 DNA reads TGTGCCATCAGTGAACTCCAGGGCTATGGCTACACCTTC.

The chain recombines TRBV11-2 with TRBJ1-2, with TRBD1 matching over 10 bases. Germline trimming cut 1 base from V and 8 bases from J; bases unmatched to any gene: 1. Germline V CDR1 and CDR2: SGHAT, FQNNGV. The CDR3 sequence is 13 residues long. In DNA, the CDR3 is TGTGCCAGCAGCTTAGTGGGACAGGGGGGCTACACCTTC. This gives the protein CASSLVGQGGYTF. Based on the CDR3 plus reference TRBV11-2 and TRBJ1-2, the full variable domain is EAGVAQSPRYKIIEKRQSVAFWCNPISGHATLYWYQQILGQGPKLLIQFQNNGVVDDSQLPKDRFSAERLKGVDSTLKIQPAKLEDSAVYLCASSLVGQGGYTFGSGTRLTVV.

This clone was seen only once. The chain employs TRBV10-1 and TRBJ1-1, with D hard to call. The V end was cut by 0 bases, the J end by 9 bases, with 11 bases between. Germline lookup yields CDR1 WNHNN and CDR2 SYGVQD (reference sequence). The CDR3 is 13 residues long. CDR3 sequence: CASSESMEDQAFF. In nucleotides, the CDR3 is TGCGCCAGCAGTGAGTCGATGGAAGATCAAGCTTTCTTT.

The chain has TRBV5-1 and TRBJ2-5, with a tentative D call TRBD2 (6 bases). Trimming took off 1 base at V and 1 base at J, with 8 bases between the two ends. Germline loops: CDR1 SGHRS, CDR2 YFSETQ. This CDR3 spans 14 amino acids. The CDR3 bases are TGCGCCAGCAGCTTGCTAGCGACCCAAGAGACCCAGTACTTC. Translating gives CASSLLATQETQYF.

The chain couples TRBV12-5 to TRBJ2-2; the D is unclear. The CDR3 covers 17 residues. With 0 bases removed from V and 3 bases from J, the gap between germline ends came to 14 bases. The germline V gene has CDR1 LGHNT and CDR2 FRNRAP. CDR3 residues: CASGLVKRRVDTGELFF. In DNA, the CDR3 is TGTGCTAGTGGTTTGGTAAAGAGAAGGGTAGACACCGGGGAGCTGTTTTTT.

This clone occurred a few times. The same CDR3 also results from other DNA sequences found in this sample. The chain recombines TRBV5-1 with TRBJ1-5; tentative D call: TRBD1 (6 bases). The CDR3 covers 14 residues. The germline V and J ends were trimmed by 4 bases and 0 bases, with 8 bases remaining between them. The germline gives CDR1 SGHRS, CDR2 YFSETQ. The CDR3 protein is CASSPDSSNQPQHF. CDR3 sequence (DNA): TGCGCCAGCAGCCCGGACAGTAGCAATCAGCCCCAGCATTTT.